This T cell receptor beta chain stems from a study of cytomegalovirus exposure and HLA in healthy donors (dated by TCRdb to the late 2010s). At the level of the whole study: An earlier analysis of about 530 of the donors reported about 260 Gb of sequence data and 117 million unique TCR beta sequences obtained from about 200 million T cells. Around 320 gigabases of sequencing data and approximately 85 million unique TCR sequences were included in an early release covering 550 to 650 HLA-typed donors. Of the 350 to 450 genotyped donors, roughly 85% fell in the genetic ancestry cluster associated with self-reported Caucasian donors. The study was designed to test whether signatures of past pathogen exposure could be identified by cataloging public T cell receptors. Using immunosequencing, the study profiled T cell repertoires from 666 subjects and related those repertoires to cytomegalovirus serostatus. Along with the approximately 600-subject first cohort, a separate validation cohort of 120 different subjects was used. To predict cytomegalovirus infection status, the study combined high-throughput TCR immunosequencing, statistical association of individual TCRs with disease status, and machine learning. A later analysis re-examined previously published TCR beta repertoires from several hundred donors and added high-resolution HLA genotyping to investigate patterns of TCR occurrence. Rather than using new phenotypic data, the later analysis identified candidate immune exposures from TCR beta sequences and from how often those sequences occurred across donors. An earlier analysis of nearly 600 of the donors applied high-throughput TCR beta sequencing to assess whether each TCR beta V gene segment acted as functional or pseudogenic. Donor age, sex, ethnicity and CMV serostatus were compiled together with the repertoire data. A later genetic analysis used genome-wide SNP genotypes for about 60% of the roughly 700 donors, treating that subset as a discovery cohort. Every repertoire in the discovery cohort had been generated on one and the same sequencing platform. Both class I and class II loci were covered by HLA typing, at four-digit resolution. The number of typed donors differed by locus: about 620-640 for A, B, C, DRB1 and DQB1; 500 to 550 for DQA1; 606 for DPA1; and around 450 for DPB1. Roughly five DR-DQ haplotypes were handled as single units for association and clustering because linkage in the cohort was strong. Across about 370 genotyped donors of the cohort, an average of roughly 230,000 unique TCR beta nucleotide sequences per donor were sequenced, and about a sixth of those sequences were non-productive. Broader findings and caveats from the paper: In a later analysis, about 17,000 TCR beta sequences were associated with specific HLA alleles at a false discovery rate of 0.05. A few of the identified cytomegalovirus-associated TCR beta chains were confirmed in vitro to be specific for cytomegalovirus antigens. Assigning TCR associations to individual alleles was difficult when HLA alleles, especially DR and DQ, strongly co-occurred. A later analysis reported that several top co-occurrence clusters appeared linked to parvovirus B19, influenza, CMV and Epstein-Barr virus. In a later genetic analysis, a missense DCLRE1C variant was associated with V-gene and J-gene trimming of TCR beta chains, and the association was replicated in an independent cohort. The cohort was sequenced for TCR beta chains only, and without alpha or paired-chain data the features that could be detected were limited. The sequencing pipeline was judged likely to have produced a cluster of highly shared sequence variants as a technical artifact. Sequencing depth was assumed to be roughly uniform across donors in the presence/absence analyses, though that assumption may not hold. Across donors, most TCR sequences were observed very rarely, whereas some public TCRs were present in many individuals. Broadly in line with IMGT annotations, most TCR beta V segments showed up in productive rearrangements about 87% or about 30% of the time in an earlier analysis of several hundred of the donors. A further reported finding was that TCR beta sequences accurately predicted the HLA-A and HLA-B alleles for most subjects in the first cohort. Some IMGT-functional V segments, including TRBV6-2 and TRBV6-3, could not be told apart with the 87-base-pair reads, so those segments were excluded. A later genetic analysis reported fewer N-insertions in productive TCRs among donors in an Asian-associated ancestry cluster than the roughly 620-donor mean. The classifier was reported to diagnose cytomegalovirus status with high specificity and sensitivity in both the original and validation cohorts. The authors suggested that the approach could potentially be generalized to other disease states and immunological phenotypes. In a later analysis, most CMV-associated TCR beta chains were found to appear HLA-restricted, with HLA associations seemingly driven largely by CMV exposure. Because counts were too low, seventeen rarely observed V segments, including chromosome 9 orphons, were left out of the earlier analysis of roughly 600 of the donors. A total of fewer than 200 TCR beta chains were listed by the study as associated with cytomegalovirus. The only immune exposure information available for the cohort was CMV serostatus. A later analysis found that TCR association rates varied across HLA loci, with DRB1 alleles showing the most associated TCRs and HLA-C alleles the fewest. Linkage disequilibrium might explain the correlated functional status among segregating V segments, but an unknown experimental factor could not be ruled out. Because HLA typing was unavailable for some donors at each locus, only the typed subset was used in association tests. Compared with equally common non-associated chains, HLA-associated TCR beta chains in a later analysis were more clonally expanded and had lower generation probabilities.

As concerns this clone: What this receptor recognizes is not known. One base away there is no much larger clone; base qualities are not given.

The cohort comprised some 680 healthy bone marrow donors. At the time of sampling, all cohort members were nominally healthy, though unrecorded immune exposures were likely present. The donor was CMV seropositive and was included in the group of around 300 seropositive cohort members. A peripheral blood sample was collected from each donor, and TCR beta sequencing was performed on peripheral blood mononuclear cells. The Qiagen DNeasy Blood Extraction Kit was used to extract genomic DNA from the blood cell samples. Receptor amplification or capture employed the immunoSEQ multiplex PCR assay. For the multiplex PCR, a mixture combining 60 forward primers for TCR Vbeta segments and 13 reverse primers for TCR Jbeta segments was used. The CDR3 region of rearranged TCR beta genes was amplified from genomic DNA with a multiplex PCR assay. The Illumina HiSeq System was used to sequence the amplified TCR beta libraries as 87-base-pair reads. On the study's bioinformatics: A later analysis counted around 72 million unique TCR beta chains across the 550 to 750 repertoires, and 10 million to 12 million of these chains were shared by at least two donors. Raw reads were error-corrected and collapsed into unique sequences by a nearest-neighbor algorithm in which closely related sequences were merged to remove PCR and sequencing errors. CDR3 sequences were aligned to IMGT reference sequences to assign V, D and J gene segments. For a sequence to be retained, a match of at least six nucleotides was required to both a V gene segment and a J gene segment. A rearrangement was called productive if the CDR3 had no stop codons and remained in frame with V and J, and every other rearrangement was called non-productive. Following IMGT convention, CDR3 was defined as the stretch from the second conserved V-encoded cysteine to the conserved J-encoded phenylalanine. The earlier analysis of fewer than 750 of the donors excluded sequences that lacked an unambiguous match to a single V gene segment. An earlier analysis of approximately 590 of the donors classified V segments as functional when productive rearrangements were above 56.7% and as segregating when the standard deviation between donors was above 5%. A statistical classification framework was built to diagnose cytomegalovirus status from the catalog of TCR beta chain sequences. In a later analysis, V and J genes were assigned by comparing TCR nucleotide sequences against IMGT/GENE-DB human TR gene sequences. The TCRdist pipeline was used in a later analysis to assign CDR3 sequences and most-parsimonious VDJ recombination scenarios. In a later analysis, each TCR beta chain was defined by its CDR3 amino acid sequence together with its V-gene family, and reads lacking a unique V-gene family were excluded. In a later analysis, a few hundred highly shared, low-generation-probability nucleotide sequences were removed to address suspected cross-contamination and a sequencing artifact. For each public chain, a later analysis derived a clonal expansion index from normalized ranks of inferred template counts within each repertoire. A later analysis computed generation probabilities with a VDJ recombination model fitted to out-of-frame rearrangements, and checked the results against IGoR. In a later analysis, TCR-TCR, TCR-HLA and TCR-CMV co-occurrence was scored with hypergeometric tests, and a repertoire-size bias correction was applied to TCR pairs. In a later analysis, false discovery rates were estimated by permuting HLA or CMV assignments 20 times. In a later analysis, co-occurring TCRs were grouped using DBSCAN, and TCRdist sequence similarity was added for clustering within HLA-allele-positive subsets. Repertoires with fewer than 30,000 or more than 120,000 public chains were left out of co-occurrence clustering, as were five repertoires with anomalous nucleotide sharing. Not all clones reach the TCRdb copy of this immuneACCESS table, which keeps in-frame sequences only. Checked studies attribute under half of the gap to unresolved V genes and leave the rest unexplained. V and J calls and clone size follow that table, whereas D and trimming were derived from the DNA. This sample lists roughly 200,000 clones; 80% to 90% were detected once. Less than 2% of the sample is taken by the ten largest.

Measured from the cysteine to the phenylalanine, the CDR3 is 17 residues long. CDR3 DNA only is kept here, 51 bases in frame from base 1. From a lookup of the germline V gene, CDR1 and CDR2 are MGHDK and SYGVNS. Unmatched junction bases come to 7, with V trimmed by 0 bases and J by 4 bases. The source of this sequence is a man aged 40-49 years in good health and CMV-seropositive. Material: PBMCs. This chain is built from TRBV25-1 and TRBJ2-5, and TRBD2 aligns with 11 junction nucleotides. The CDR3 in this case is CASSEYKLAGVSETQYF. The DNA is TGTGCCAGCAGTGAATATAAACTAGCGGGAGTCTCAGAGACCCAGTACTTC.